The next 9 T cell receptor beta chains were all read from a single sample in a study of CD8 T cells in Susac syndrome. RNA, at roughly 0.5 to 1 ug, was reverse transcribed with random hexamers. MiXCR, run by TCRdb on the immunoSEQ multiplex PCR reads, gives a single entry per CDR3 protein. The table lists about 60,000 distinct CDR3 sequences, just over 90% of them singletons. The material sequenced was CD8+ T cells from PBMCs. All receptors come from a human donor in good health.

This clonotype was found once. The chain recombines TRBV6-5 with TRBJ2-1; 9 bases are a match to TRBD2. In germline, CDR1 is MNHEY, CDR2 SVGAGI. This CDR3 region has 13 residues. J gave up 6 bases and V 8 bases, and 5 bases lay outside the gene matches. DNA of the CDR3: TGTGCCAGCGCTAGCGGGGTTAGCAATGAGCAGTTCTTC. Protein sequence: CASASGVSNEQFF.

This chain joins TRBV3-1 and TRBJ2-5; 8 bases line up with TRBD2. The V gene's germline CDR1 is LGHDT and CDR2 YNNKEL (reference sequence). After removal of 1 base from V and 5 bases from J, the junction contained 3 bases not matched to a gene. CDR3 length: 14 residues. CDR3 sequence reads: CASSQVPGGETQYF. The CDR3 nucleotides are TGTGCCAGCAGCCAAGTTCCGGGGGGGGAGACCCAGTACTTC.

The V call is TRBV27, the J call TRBJ2-3; TRBD1 might be the D (5 bases). Germline CDR1 and CDR2: MNHEY and SMNVEV (reference sequence). The CDR3 has 14 residues. V was shortened by 6 bases and J by 4 bases, with 14 bases between the two germline ends. The CDR3, as DNA: TGTGCCAGCAGCCACAGGTCCTGGGCAGATACGCAGTATTTT. It codes for CASSHRSWADTQYF.

This clonotype has only one observation. V gene TRBV12-3 or TRBV12-4 combines with J gene TRBJ1-4, with 7 positions matching TRBD1. This CDR3 has 13 residues. The CDR3 nucleotides read TGTGCTGGACAGGAACCAACTAATGAAAAACTGTTTTTT. It yields the protein CAGQEPTNEKLFF.

V is TRBV28 and J is TRBJ1-1, with D tentatively TRBD1 (5 bases). CDR3 length: 14 amino acids. Trimming removed 7 bases from V and 0 bases from J, with 12 bases in between. Germline V gene data show CDR1 as MDHEN and CDR2 as SYDVKM. The CDR3 DNA sequence: TGTGCCAGCAATACAGGTTTAATGAACACTGAAGCTTTCTTT. It translates to CASNTGLMNTEAFF.

V and J are TRBV3-1 and TRBJ2-3; unclear D gene. Trimming stripped 0 bases from V and 5 bases from J, with 6 bases between. CDR3 length equals 13 residues. The V gene's germline CDR1 is LGHDT and CDR2 YNNKEL (reference sequence). The CDR3 sequence is CASSQDEEDTQYF. The CDR3 coding sequence is TGTGCCAGCAGCCAAGATGAAGAAGATACGCAGTATTTT.

The chain has TRBV7-2 and TRBJ1-5; no reliable D call. CDR1 is SGHTA and CDR2 is FQGNSA in the germline V gene. V was cut by 3 bases and J by 5 bases, with 8 bases left in between. This CDR3 region has 13 residues. The DNA for the CDR3 is TGTGCCAGCAGCTTTCCAGGTCATCAGCCCCAGCATTTT. This codes for CASSFPGHQPQHF.

V gene TRBV20-1 combines with J gene TRBJ2-7; D is possibly TRBD1 or TRBD2 (6 bases each). The CDR3 runs 16 residues. The germline gives CDR1 DFQATT, CDR2 SNEGSKA (reference sequence). The V and J ends lost 6 bases and 3 bases respectively, with 24 bases between them. CDR3 nucleotides: TGCAGTGCGGGGGGCGGTGGGGAGCGCTCTCGCTACGAGCAGTACTTC. Its protein is CSAGGGGERSRYEQYF.

V usage is TRBV5-6 and J usage is TRBJ1-1, with D uncertain. CDR3 length: 12 amino acids. V was trimmed by 4 bases and J by 5 bases, leaving 9 bases between them. Germline V gives CDR1 SGHDT, CDR2 YYEEEE. For the CDR3, the DNA is TGTGCCAGCAGCGCCGAGGGTACTGAAGCTTTCTTT. This sequence encodes CASSAEGTEAFF.